One and the same sample provided the 6 T cell receptor beta chains below, sequenced in a study of blood T cells in healthy people across ages (dated by TCRdb to the mid-2010s). Library construction relied on 5' RACE. Instrument on record: Illumina HiSeq 2500. A second PCR of about 7 to 12 cycles was run with a J-beta primer mix and a sample-barcoded 5' primer. The raw public data were reprocessed by TCRdb itself: fastp quality trimming at Q25, MiXCR clonotype calling, in-frame beta chains only. For every CDR3 protein sequence, its rows merge into one entry that carries the most common genes and DNA. Recorded for this sample are about 1.8 million distinct CDR3 sequences; less than 50% of them occurred a single time. The top ten hold more than 2% of the sample. Sequenced input: blood. Source of these receptors: a woman in her forties in good health.

The gene calls are TRBV20-1 and TRBJ2-1, with D tentatively TRBD1 or TRBD2 (5 bases each). V lost 4 bases, J lost 2 bases, and 12 bases lay in between. The germline CDR1 and CDR2 sequences are DFQATT and SNEGSKA (reference sequence). The CDR3 has 14 residues. In DNA, the CDR3 is TGCAGTGCTATCCAGGGACGGACCTACAATGAGCAGTTCTTC. This translates into CSAIQGRTYNEQFF.

This clonotype was observed a few times. The chain couples TRBV5-1 to TRBJ2-3, with D uncertain. The germline gives CDR1 SGHRS, CDR2 YFSETQ. This CDR3 is built from 15 residues. V was shortened by 0 bases and J by 2 bases, with 10 bases between the two germline ends. The CDR3 loop reads CASSLGPTITDTQYF. The CDR3 coding sequence is TGCGCCAGCAGCTTGGGGCCTACCATCACAGATACGCAGTATTTT.

The V and J genes are TRBV15 and TRBJ2-3; TRBD2 matches at 7 bases. This CDR3 is built from 17 residues. The germline V gene has CDR1 LNHNV and CDR2 YYDKDF (reference sequence). The junction had 11 bases not matched to a gene; V was cut back by 3 bases and J by 2 bases. CDR3 bases: TGTGCCACCAGCAGTGCCTACCCGGGACTACCCACAGATACGCAGTATTTT. Amino acid sequence: CATSSAYPGLPTDTQYF. Full variable domain (remainder filled in from reference TRBV15 and TRBJ2-3): DAMVIQNPRYQVTQFGKPVTLSCSQTLNHNVMYWYQQKSSQAPKLLFHYYDKDFNNEADTPDNFQSRRPNTSFCFLDIRSPGLGDTAMYLCATSSAYPGLPTDTQYFGPGTRLTVL.

For this clonotype: A read error may produce the germline difference seen at one junction end. The chain is built from TRBV4-3 and TRBJ1-2; 8 nucleotides agree with TRBD1. The length of the CDR3 is 15 residues. CDR1 and CDR2 from the germline V gene are LGHNA and YSLEER. The CDR3 loop is CAGSLATGANLGYTF. The CDR3 region has the DNA TGCGCCGGCAGCCTGGCGACAGGGGCAAATTTAGGCTACACCTTC.

The J gene is TRBJ2-7, the V gene TRBV6-1; the D gene is possibly TRBD2 (5 bases). CDR1 and CDR2 (germline): MNHNS, SASEGT. The CDR3 length is 14 residues. Trimming pared 6 bases from V and 2 bases from J, leaving 14 bases between. The CDR3 coding sequence is TGTGCCAGCAGGCCGGGGTCCAACCCCTACGAGCAGTACTTC. It specifies CASRPGSNPYEQYF.

The V and J genes are TRBV21-1 and TRBJ1-2. TRBV21-1 represents a pseudogene. CDR3 size: 14 residues. CDR3 DNA: TGTGCCAGCAGCAAGCCGCCGGAGGTGTATGGCTACACCTTC. This codes for CASSKPPEVYGYTF.